A single sample is the source of the 26 T cell receptor beta chains below, sequenced in a study of identical twins. TCRdb re-called the 5' RACE reads with MiXCR, one entry per CDR3 protein. This table holds roughly 690,000 distinct CDR3 sequences, 5.5% to 6.5% found once. What was sequenced was naive T cells sorted from blood. Source of these receptors: a man younger than 35 in good health.

This clonotype was counted many times. The CDR3 is CATSRDTRNTGELFF. CDR3 DNA sequence: TGTGCCACCAGCAGAGATACGCGGAACACCGGGGAGCTGTTTTTT. The rearrangement uses TRBV15 and TRBJ2-2; D not certain. The CDR3 contains 15 residues. The germline gives CDR1 LNHNV, CDR2 YYDKDF (reference sequence). V shed 0 bases and J shed 1 base, with 6 bases lying between them.

This clonotype has ten or more counts. V and J are TRBV14 and TRBJ2-2, with D unresolved. CDR3 length: 13 amino acids. Germline V CDR1 and CDR2: SGHDN, FVKESK. The ends were cut back, 1 base at V and 6 bases at J, with 6 bases in the middle. In DNA form, the CDR3 reads TGTGCCAGCAGCCAAGTTGTGGCCGGGGAGCTGTTTTTT. Its translation is CASSQVVAGELFF.

The table lists this clonotype with a count of one. This chain connects TRBV7-2 to TRBJ1-1, with D uncertain. V shed 1 base and J shed 3 bases, with 9 bases lying between them. The length of the CDR3 is 14 residues. CDR1 and CDR2 (germline): SGHTA, FQGNSA. CDR3 nucleotide sequence: TGTGCCAGCAGCTTAGAACGCGGGGACACTGAAGCTTTCTTT. Its protein product is CASSLERGDTEAFF.

Worth noting for this clonotype: This sequence may be a read error, since a much larger clone differs from it by one base. This sequence joins TRBV20-1 and TRBJ1-1, with TRBD1 matching over 8 bases. The CDR3 has 15 residues. Looked up from germline, CDR1 is DFQATT and CDR2 is SNEGSKA (reference sequence). The V segment lost 5 bases and the J segment 1 base; nucleotides outside the gene matches: 9. This CDR3 reads CSARGTGGRNTEAFF. CDR3 nucleotides: TGCAGTGCTCGCGGCACAGGGGGTAGGAACACTGAAGCTTTCTTT.

This clonotype was detected a few times. The chain couples TRBV7-9 to TRBJ2-5; a weak D match, TRBD1 (6 bases). V was clipped by 1 base and J by 4 bases, with 13 bases between them. The CDR3 consists of 15 residues. Germline V gene sequence: CDR1 SEHNR, CDR2 FQNEAQ (reference sequence). CDR3 coding DNA: TGTGCCAGCAGCTTAGAAGGCAGGGGTTTAGAGACCCAGTACTTC. Translating it yields CASSLEGRGLETQYF. Full variable domain (rest looked up from reference TRBV7-9 and TRBJ2-5): DTGVSQNPRHKITKRGQNVTFRCDPISEHNRLYWYRQTLGQGPEFLTYFQNEAQLEKSRLLSDRFSAERPKGSFSTLEIQRTEQGDSAMYLCASSLEGRGLETQYFGPGTRLLVL.

In this sample, this clonotype turned up a few times. The chain uses TRBV5-1 and TRBJ1-2; D possibly corresponds to TRBD1 (6 bases). CDR3 length: 14 amino acids. Deletions cut 3 bases from V and 6 bases from J, with 15 bases between. CDR1 is SGHRS, CDR2 YFSETQ, per germline. The CDR3 DNA sequence: TGCGCCAGCAGCTCTCCGGGACAATTCCATGGCTACACCTTC. Encoded protein: CASSSPGQFHGYTF.

This clonotype has a count of ten or more. V and J are TRBV4-3 and TRBJ2-5; D unresolved. Trimming cost V 0 bases and J 0 bases, with 8 bases left between them. This CDR3 has 15 amino acids. CDR1 is LGHNA, CDR2 YSLEER, per germline. CDR3 in DNA: TGCGCCAGCAGCCAAGATCATAGCTACCAAGAGACCCAGTACTTC. This translates into CASSQDHSYQETQYF.

This clonotype has just a few counts. J is TRBJ2-5 and V is TRBV5-1; no clear D. Germline loops: CDR1 SGHRS, CDR2 YFSETQ. There are 14 residues in the CDR3. V was pared by 0 bases and J by 2 bases, with 8 bases between. CDR3 sequence reads: CASSLDRPQETQYF. CDR3 sequence (DNA): TGCGCCAGCAGCTTGGACAGACCTCAAGAGACCCAGTACTTC.

This clonotype was picked up many times. In DNA form, the CDR3 reads TGTGCCACCAGCCTGGACAGGACGACCATACACAATGAGCAGTTCTTC. This sequence encodes CATSLDRTTIHNEQFF. J is TRBJ2-1 and V is TRBV24-1; 7 bases are a match to TRBD1. There are 16 residues in the CDR3. Germline values: CDR1 KGHDR, CDR2 SFDVKD. V lost 7 bases to trimming and J lost 5 bases; unmatched junction nucleotides: 13.

This clonotype has at least ten counts. The chain links TRBV29-1 to TRBJ2-1; 7 nucleotides line up with TRBD1. The V segment lost 6 bases and the J segment 9 bases; nucleotides outside the gene matches: 14. This CDR3 has 14 amino acids. Germline V gene sequence: CDR1 SQVTM, CDR2 ANQGSEA. CDR3 residues: CSVAGTDTMGEQFF. The CDR3 DNA follows: TGCAGCGTCGCCGGGACAGATACAATGGGTGAGCAGTTCTTC.

J is TRBJ1-3 and V is TRBV2, with D uncertain. CDR1 SNHLY and CDR2 FYNNEI come from the germline V gene. V lost 1 base and J lost 2, with 6 bases in between. This CDR3 is built from 14 residues. CDR3 residues: CASSEGLPGNTIYF. CDR3 in DNA: TGTGCCAGCAGTGAAGGGCTTCCTGGAAACACCATATATTTT.

At least ten counts were recorded for this clonotype. The rearrangement joins TRBV5-1 to TRBJ2-7; D perhaps matches TRBD2 (6 bases). CDR3 length: 14 residues. From germline, CDR1 is SGHRS and CDR2 YFSETQ. Trimming removed 4 bases at V and 2 bases at J, with 13 bases between. Here the CDR3 reads CASSADSGAYEQYV. DNA of the CDR3: TGCGCCAGCAGCGCTGACTCGGGGGCCTACGAGCAGTACGTC.

This clonotype showed up just a few times. This chain connects TRBV5-6 to TRBJ2-1; 7 positions match TRBD2. CDR1 and CDR2 from the germline V gene are SGHDT and YYEEEE. This CDR3 is 18 amino acids long. Germline trimming cut 0 bases from V and 3 bases from J; bases unmatched to any gene: 12. The CDR3 region is CASSLAGGTAPLYNEQFF. The CDR3 DNA is TGTGCCAGCAGCTTGGCCGGGGGGACCGCCCCCCTCTACAATGAGCAGTTCTTC. Full variable domain (rest looked up from reference TRBV5-6 and TRBJ2-1): DAGVTQSPTHLIKTRGQQVTLRCSPKSGHDTVSWYQQALGQGPQFIFQYYEEEERQRGNFPDRFSGHQFPNYSSELNVNALLLGDSALYLCASSLAGGTAPLYNEQFFGPGTRLTVL.

This clonotype was picked up a small number of times. The gene calls are TRBV27 and TRBJ2-7; no firm D call. CDR1 and CDR2 (germline): MNHEY, SMNVEV (reference sequence). The CDR3 has 14 residues. V was trimmed by 6 bases and J by 0 bases, leaving 12 bases between them. CDR3 loop: CASRVTPSSYEQYF. As DNA, the CDR3 is TGTGCCAGCAGGGTTACACCGAGCTCCTACGAGCAGTACTTC.

CDR3 in DNA: TGTGCCAGCAGCTTACCGGGGCGATCCTACAATGAGCAGTTCTTC. Translated, it gives CASSLPGRSYNEQFF. This chain joins TRBV7-9 and TRBJ2-1; D is perhaps TRBD1 or TRBD2 (5 bases each). The CDR3 is 15 amino acids. Germline CDR1 is SEHNR and CDR2 is FQNEAQ (reference sequence). V lost 2 bases and J lost 1, with 9 bases in between.

The table lists this clonotype with a few counts. Here the CDR3 reads CASSGHEQFF. For the CDR3, the DNA is TGTGCCAGCAGCGGCCATGAGCAGTTCTTC. The rearrangement uses TRBV12-3 or TRBV12-4 and TRBJ2-1; D is ambiguous. V was pared by 6 bases and J by 8 bases, with 5 bases between. The CDR3 consists of 10 residues.

The table lists this clonotype with a few counts. This rearrangement joins TRBV3-1 to TRBJ2-2; D unclear. The CDR3 is made up of 15 amino acids. The germline V and J ends were trimmed by 1 base and 6 bases, with 12 bases remaining between them. Germline V gene sequence: CDR1 LGHDT, CDR2 YNNKEL (reference sequence). CDR3 in amino acids: CASSQVLTSAGELFF. CDR3 nucleotide sequence: TGTGCCAGCAGCCAAGTCCTAACTTCGGCCGGGGAGCTGTTTTTT.

V is TRBV2 and J is TRBJ2-7, with 10 bases fitting TRBD1. Trimming cost V 6 bases and J 3 bases; bases outside gene matches: 8. The CDR3 covers 15 residues. Germline V gene data show CDR1 as SNHLY and CDR2 as FYNNEI. This CDR3 reads CASRPGQGRSYEQYV. CDR3 DNA sequence: TGTGCCAGCAGGCCGGGACAGGGGAGAAGCTACGAGCAGTACGTC.

As concerns this clonotype: The final CDR3 position lacks the conserved phenylalanine or tryptophan, pointing to a likely read error. The gene calls are TRBV4-1 and TRBJ2-7; 14 nucleotides agree with TRBD2. Germline trimming cut 1 base from V and 5 bases from J; bases unmatched to any gene: 10. Looked up from germline, CDR1 is MGHRA and CDR2 is YSYEKL. There are 18 residues in the CDR3. CDR3 amino acids: CASSQVPVGTSGRHEQYA. CDR3 DNA: TGCGCCAGCAGCCAAGTGCCGGTAGGGACTAGCGGGAGACACGAGCAGTACGCC.

This clonotype was observed at least ten times. The chain combines TRBV5-1 with TRBJ2-2; either TRBD1 or TRBD2 may fit D (5 bases each). The ends were cut back, 3 bases at V and 3 bases at J, with 12 bases in the middle. The CDR3 runs 15 residues. Germline V CDR1 and CDR2: SGHRS, YFSETQ. DNA of the CDR3: TGCGCCAGCAGCTATGAGGGGCCTTACACCGGGGAGCTGTTTTTT. This encodes CASSYEGPYTGELFF. Based on the CDR3 plus reference TRBV5-1 and TRBJ2-2, the full variable domain is KAGVTQTPRYLIKTRGQQVTLSCSPISGHRSVSWYQQTPGQGLQFLFEYFSETQRNKGNFPGRFSGRQFSNSRSEMNVSTLELGDSALYLCASSYEGPYTGELFFGEGSRLTVL.

The chain links TRBV18 to TRBJ2-7, with 8 positions matching TRBD1. V dropped 4 bases and J dropped 4; count of bases not matched to a gene: 6. The CDR3 loop spans 14 amino acids. Germline V gene lookup returns CDR1 KGHSH and CDR2 LQKENI. The DNA of the CDR3 is TGTGCCAGCTCACACGGACAGGGAGAATACGAGCAGTACGTC. It codes for CASSHGQGEYEQYV.

This chain links TRBV5-1 with TRBJ2-1; 8 bases align to TRBD2. The CDR3 runs 20 residues. Germline CDR1 is SGHRS and CDR2 is YFSETQ. V dropped 2 bases and J dropped 4; count of bases not matched to a gene: 20. The CDR3, as DNA: TGCGCCAGCAGCTTTCCAATGGGGAGCGGGAGTGGTATTTCTTACAATGAGCAGTTCTTC. Encoded protein: CASSFPMGSGSGISYNEQFF.

The genes are TRBV18 and TRBJ2-7; 10 bases fit TRBD1. The CDR3 consists of 16 residues. CDR1 and CDR2 from the germline V gene are KGHSH and LQKENI. The V and J ends lost 0 bases and 4 bases, in that order; junction bases with no gene match: 6. For the CDR3, the DNA is TGTGCCAGCTCACCACCGGTGGGACAGGGGAGATACGAGCAGTACGTC. Translated, it gives CASSPPVGQGRYEQYV.

The chain recombines TRBV19 with TRBJ2-1; 7 bases map to TRBD1. This CDR3 contains 15 residues. With 3 bases clipped from V and 0 bases from J, the junction kept 2 bases outside the gene matches. Germline lookup yields CDR1 LNHDA and CDR2 SQIVND (reference sequence). In nucleotides, the CDR3 is TGTGCCAGTAGTATGGCAGGGGGCTCCTACAATGAGCAGTTCTTC. Translated: CASSMAGGSYNEQFF.

In its sample, this clonotype was seen many times. The chain links TRBV9 to TRBJ2-5, with 9 bases matching TRBD2. This CDR3 comprises 17 residues. The trim removed 0 bases at V and 2 bases at J, leaving 8 bases unmatched. Looked up from germline, CDR1 is SGDLS and CDR2 is YYNGEE. This CDR3 is CASSVAWLAGNQETQYF. In DNA form, the CDR3 reads TGTGCCAGCAGCGTAGCTTGGCTAGCGGGGAATCAAGAGACCCAGTACTTC. The entire variable domain, with the rest obtained from reference TRBV9 and TRBJ2-5, is as follows: DSGVTQTPKHLITATGQRVTLRCSPRSGDLSVYWYQQSLDQGLQFLIQYYNGEERAKGNILERFSAQQFPDLHSELNLSSLELGDSALYFCASSVAWLAGNQETQYFGPGTRLLVL.

This clonotype appeared a few times. The rearrangement uses TRBV7-3 and TRBJ2-4; D remains ambiguous. Germline V gene lookup returns CDR1 SGHTA and CDR2 FQGTGA. This CDR3 has 13 residues. The germline V and J ends were trimmed by 6 bases and 5 bases, with 11 bases remaining between them. The CDR3 DNA reads TGTGCCAGCAGTGACCCCTCGGAAAACATTCAGTACTTC. Encoded protein: CASSDPSENIQYF.